This TCR beta chain derives from a study of T-cell memory formation after mild COVID-19. Study results and limitations: A second wave expanding day 15 to 37 was CD4+-biased; contracting clones were balanced.

TCRdb fed the 5' RACE reads into MiXCR, producing one record per CDR3 protein. The sample has a few hundred thousand distinct CDR3 sequences, 20% to 25% seen once; the top ten hold roughly 21%. Turning to this clonotype: The antigen remains undetermined.

The ends were cut back, 5 bases at V and 5 bases at J, with 15 bases in the middle. The V gene's germline CDR1 is SQVTM and CDR2 ANQGSEA. The length of the CDR3 is 13 residues. The chain is built from TRBV29-1 and TRBJ2-5; the D gene is possibly TRBD2 (6 bases). The TCR originated in a man aged 18-30 years who had mild COVID-19 (a few samples of this study predate the infection). Cell type and time point are not known. The sample taken for sequencing was PBMCs or a T cell subset sorted from them (not recorded which). The CDR3 sequence is CSVPGVGAETQYF. CDR3 DNA: TGCAGCGTTCCGGGAGTAGGGGCGGAGACCCAGTACTTC.